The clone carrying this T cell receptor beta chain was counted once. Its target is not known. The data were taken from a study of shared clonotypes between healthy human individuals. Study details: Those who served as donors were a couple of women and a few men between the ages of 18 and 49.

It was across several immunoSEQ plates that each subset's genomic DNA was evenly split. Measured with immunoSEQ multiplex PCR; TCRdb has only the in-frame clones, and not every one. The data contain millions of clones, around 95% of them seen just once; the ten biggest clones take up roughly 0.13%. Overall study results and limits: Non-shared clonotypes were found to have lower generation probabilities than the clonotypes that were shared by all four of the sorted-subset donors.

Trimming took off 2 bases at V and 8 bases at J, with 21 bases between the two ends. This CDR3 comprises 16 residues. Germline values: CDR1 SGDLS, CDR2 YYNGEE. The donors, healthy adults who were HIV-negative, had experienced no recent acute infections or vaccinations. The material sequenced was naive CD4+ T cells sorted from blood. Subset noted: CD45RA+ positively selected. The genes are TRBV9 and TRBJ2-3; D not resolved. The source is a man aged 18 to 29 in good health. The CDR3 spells CASSVGPTFPEGTQYF. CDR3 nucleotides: TGTGCCAGCAGCGTGGGTCCCACTTTCCCTGAAGGTACGCAGTATTTT.